Reported below is one T cell receptor (beta chain). Its specificity is unknown. The data are from a study of tissue T cells after allogeneic stem cell transplantation. On the study more broadly: Patients with graft-versus-host disease had grafts: several unmodified, three CD34-selected and T-cell-depleted. CD3+ T cells were flow-sorted when enough cells; otherwise DNA extracted directly. General study results and limits: Anatomically similar tissues had similar TCR repertoires within each patient. Blood and spleen captured only part of the tissue TCR repertoire.

This CDR3 has 12 residues. Per the germline V gene, CDR1 is MNHEY and CDR2 is SMNVEV (reference sequence). V was shortened by 5 bases and J by 10 bases, with 14 bases between the two germline ends. The data were produced by immunoSEQ multiplex PCR, yet TCRdb's version contains in-frame clones alone and is incomplete. The sample comprises approximately 45,000 clones, roughly 92% of which are singletons, and about 3.8% rests with the top ten. V is TRBV27 and J is TRBJ1-1; TRBD1 is a possible D gene (6 bases). This receptor was taken from a woman aged 35-70 years who later had graft-versus-host disease after an allogeneic stem cell transplant. The sample in question was blood, obtained before transplantation. The CDR3 DNA reads TGTGCCAGCAGTGAAGGAGGACAGAGAGCTTTCTTT. It yields the protein CASSEGGQRAFF.